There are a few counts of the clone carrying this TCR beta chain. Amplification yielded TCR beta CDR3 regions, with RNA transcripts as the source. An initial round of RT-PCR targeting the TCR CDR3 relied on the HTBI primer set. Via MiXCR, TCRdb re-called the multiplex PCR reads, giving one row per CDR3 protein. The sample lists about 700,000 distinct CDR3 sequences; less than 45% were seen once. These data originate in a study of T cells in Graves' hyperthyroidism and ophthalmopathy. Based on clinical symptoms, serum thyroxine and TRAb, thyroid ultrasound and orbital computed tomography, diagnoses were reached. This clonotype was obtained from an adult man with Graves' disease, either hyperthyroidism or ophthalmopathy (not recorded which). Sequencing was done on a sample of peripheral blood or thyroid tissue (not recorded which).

The CDR3 spells CAIRGVSNQPQHF. CDR3 nucleotides: TGTGCCATCAGGGGGGTTAGCAATCAGCCCCAGCATTTT. This chain connects TRBV10-3 to TRBJ1-5; tentative D call: TRBD1 (5 bases). V was clipped by 6 bases and J by 0 bases, with 6 bases between them. CDR1 and CDR2 (germline): ENHRY, SYGVKD. This CDR3 is built from 13 residues.